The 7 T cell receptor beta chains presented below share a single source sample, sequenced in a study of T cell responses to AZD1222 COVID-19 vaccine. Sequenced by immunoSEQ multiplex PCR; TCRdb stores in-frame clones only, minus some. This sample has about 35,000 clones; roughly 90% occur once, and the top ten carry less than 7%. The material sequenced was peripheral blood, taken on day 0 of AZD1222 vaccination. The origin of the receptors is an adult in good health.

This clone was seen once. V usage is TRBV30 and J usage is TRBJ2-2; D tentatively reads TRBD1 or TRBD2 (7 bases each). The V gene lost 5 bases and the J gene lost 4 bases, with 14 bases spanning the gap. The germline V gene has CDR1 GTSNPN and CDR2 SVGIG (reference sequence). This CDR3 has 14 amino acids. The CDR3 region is CAWEQGRVTGELFF. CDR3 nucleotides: TGTGCCTGGGAACAGGGGAGGGTCACCGGGGAGCTGTTTTTT. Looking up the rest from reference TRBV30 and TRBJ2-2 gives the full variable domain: SQTIHQWPATLVQPVGSPLSLECTVEGTSNPNLYWYRQAAGRGLQLLFYSVGIGQISSEVPQNLSASRPQDRQFILSSKKLLLSDSGFYLCAWEQGRVTGELFFGEGSRLTVL.

The chain's CDR3 is CASSLATSVETQYF. The CDR3 coding sequence is TGCGCCAGCAGCTTGGCCACTAGTGTAGAGACCCAGTACTTC. V is TRBV5-1 and J is TRBJ2-5; perhaps TRBD2 as D (5 bases). Germline-derived CDR1 and CDR2 are SGHRS and YFSETQ. This CDR3 spans 14 amino acids. The V and J ends lost 0 bases and 4 bases respectively, with 10 bases between them.

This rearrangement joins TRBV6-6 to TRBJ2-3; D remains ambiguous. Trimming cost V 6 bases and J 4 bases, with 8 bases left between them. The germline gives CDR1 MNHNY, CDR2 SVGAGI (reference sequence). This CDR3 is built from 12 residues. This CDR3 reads CASRPEADTQYF. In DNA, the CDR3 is TGTGCCAGCAGGCCTGAAGCAGATACGCAGTATTTT.

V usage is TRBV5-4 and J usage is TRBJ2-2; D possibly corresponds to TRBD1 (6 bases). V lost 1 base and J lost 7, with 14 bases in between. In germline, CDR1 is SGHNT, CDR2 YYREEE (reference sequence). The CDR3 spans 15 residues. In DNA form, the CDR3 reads TGTGCCAGCAGCTTGCCCCGGGACAAAAACGGGGAGCTGTTTTTT. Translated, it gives CASSLPRDKNGELFF.

This chain's CDR3 is CASSLRQANTGELFF. The CDR3 nucleotides are TGTGCCAGCAGCTTACGGCAGGCGAACACCGGGGAGCTGTTTTTT. V usage is TRBV7-9 and J usage is TRBJ2-2; D uncertain. This CDR3 spans 15 amino acids. The V and J ends lost 2 bases and 0 bases respectively, with 7 bases between them. CDR1 is SEHNR, CDR2 FQNEAQ, per germline (reference sequence).

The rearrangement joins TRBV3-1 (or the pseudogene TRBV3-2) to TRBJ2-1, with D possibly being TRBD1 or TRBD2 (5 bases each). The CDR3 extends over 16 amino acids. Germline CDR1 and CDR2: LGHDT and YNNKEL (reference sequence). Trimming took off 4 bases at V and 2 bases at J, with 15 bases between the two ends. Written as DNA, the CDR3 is TGTGCCAGCAGCCTTGGGACGTCCGGGGCCTACAATGAGCAGTTCTTC. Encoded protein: CASSLGTSGAYNEQFF.

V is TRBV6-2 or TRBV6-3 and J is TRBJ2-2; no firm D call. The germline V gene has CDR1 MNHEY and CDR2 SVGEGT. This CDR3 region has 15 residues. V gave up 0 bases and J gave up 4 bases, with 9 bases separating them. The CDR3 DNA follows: TGTGCCAGCAGTTACTCCGGTCGCGGCACCGGGGAGCTGTTTTTT. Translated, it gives CASSYSGRGTGELFF.